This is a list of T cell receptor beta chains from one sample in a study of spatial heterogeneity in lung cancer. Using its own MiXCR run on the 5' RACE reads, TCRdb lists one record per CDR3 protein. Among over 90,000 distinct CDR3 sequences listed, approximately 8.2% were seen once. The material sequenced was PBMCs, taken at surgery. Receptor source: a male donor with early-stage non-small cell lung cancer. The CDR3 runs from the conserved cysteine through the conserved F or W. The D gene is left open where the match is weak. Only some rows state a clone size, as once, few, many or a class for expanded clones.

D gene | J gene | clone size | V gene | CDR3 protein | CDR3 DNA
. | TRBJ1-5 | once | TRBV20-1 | CSAKDRSKGWEGSNQPQHF | TGCAGTGCTAAAGATCGGTCTAAGGGCTGGGAAGGGAGCAATCAGCCCCAGCATTTT
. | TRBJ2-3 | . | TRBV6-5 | CASSYPHTDTQYF | TGTGCCAGCAGTTACCCACACACAGATACGCAGTATTTT
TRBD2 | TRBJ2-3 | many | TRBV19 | CASSLNLAAYSTDTQYF | TGTGCCAGTAGTCTAAACCTAGCGGCTTATAGCACAGATACGCAGTATTTT
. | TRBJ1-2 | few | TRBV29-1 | CSVDGPFGGTF | TGCAGCGTTGATGGGCCCTTTGGCGGCACCTTC
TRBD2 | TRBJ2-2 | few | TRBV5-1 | CASSSPSGINTGELFF | TGCGCCAGCAGCTCACCTAGCGGGATTAACACCGGGGAGCTGTTTTTT
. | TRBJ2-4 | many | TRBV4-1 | CASSQEDLTGNIQYF | TGCGCCAGCAGCCAAGAGGACCTTACCGGGAACATTCAGTACTTC
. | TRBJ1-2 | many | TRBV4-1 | CASSPGLAQGYTF | TGCGCCAGCAGCCCGGGCCTAGCCCAGGGCTACACCTTC
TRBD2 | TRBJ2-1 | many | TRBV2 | CASSLLAANEQFF | TGTGCCAGCAGTTTGCTAGCGGCCAATGAGCAGTTCTTC
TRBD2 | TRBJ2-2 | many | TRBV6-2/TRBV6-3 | CASQYRGLLANTGELFF | TGTGCCAGCCAATACCGGGGACTATTGGCGAACACCGGGGAGCTGTTTTTT
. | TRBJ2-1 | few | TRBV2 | CASQINNEQFF | TGTGCCAGCCAAATAAACAATGAGCAGTTCTTC
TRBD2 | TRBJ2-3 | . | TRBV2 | CASRSSGTSKDTQYF | TGTGCCAGCAGATCCTCCGGGACTAGCAAAGATACGCAGTATTTT
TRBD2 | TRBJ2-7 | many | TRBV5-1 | CASSWQGTSLLGEQYF | TGCGCCAGCAGCTGGCAGGGGACTAGCCTGTTGGGTGAGCAGTACTTC
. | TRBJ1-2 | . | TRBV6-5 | CASTASGFYGYTF | TGTGCCAGCACCGCCTCCGGCTTCTATGGCTACACCTTC
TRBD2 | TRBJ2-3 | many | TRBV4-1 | CASSQGGTSGGADTQYF | TGCGCCAGCAGCCAAGGTGGGACTAGCGGGGGGGCAGATACGCAGTATTTT
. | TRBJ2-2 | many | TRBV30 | CAWGAPGELFF | TGTGCCTGGGGGGCTCCCGGGGAGCTGTTTTTT
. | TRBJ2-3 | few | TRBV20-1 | CSAWGGTQSSTDTQYF | TGCAGTGCTTGGGGGGGGACACAGAGTAGCACAGATACGCAGTATTTT
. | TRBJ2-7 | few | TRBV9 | CASSSLSIGHSYEQYF | TGTGCCAGCTCCTCGTTGTCGATAGGTCACTCCTACGAGCAGTACTTC
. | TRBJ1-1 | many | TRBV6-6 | CASRKGQMNTEAFF | TGTGCCAGCAGAAAGGGACAAATGAACACTGAAGCTTTCTTT
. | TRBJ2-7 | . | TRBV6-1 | CASRTGVPYEQYF | TGTGCCAGCAGGACAGGCGTGCCCTACGAGCAGTACTTC
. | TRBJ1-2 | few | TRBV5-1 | CASSLEAGYGYTF | TGCGCCAGCAGCTTGGAGGCTGGCTATGGCTACACCTTC
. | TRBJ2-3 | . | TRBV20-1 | CSASPMVGGPTDTQYF | TGCAGTGCCTCACCTATGGTGGGGGGGCCCACAGATACGCAGTATTTT
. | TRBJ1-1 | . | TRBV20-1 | CSTSENTEAFF | TGCAGTACCTCGGAGAACACTGAAGCTTTCTTT
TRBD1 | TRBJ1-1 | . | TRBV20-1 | CSARDGRTGGLTEAFF | TGCAGTGCTAGAGATGGTCGAACAGGGGGCTTAACTGAAGCTTTCTTT
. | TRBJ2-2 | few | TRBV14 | CASSQPTGRQANTGELFF | TGTGCCAGCAGCCAACCGACAGGTCGTCAGGCCAACACCGGGGAGCTGTTTTTT
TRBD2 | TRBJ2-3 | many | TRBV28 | CASSPSGREDTQYF | TGTGCCAGCAGCCCTAGCGGGAGAGAAGATACGCAGTATTTT
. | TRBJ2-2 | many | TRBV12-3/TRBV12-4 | CASSPLGSGTGELFF | TGTGCCAGCAGCCCCTTGGGGTCGGGGACCGGGGAGCTGTTTTTT
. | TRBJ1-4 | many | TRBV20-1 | CSAKDPYRDEKLFF | TGCAGTGCTAAAGACCCTTACAGGGATGAAAAACTATTTTTT
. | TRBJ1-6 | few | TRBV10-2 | CASMWGNNSPLHF | TGCGCCAGCATGTGGGGTAATAATTCACCCCTCCACTTT
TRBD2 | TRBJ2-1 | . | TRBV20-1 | CSAWSGGNSYNEQFF | TGCAGTGCTTGGAGCGGGGGGAACTCCTACAATGAGCAGTTCTTC